This record looks at one TCR beta chain sequence and its context. Its specificity is unknown. Sequenced by immunoSEQ multiplex PCR; TCRdb stores in-frame clones only, minus some. The sample yields 90,000 to 100,000 clones, 89% seen once. This record belongs to a study of OX40 agonist ivuxolimab in advanced cancers. Regarding the study as a whole: Expanded peripheral T cell antigen specificity was not determined. Clonal expansion was seen in CD4+ and CD8+ blood T cells by week 6 at 0.1 to 3.0 mg/kg.

The CDR3 has 13 amino acids. Germline-derived CDR1 and CDR2 are LNHDA and SQIVND (reference sequence). The V end was cut by 5 bases, the J end by 5 bases, with 12 bases between. The receptor was isolated from an adult with an advanced solid tumor such as melanoma, head and neck, liver or kidney cancer. This chain joins TRBV19 and TRBJ2-5; D gene uncertain. Sequences were derived from CD4+ or CD8+ T cells sorted from blood, sampled in a trial of the OX40 agonist ivuxolimab. CDR3 region: CASSAPERETQYF. The CDR3 DNA is TGTGCCAGTAGTGCTCCGGAGAGGGAGACCCAGTACTTC.